The 26 T cell receptor beta chains in this list originate from one sample, sequenced in a study of cytomegalovirus exposure and HLA in healthy donors. The PCR was carried out with 60 Vbeta primers and 13 Jbeta primers. Generated by immunoSEQ multiplex PCR, the TCRdb table keeps only in-frame clones and is missing some. This table has more than 95,000 clones, 64% appearing once. Sequenced input: PBMCs. The receptors come from a man aged 55-75 years in good health and CMV-seronegative.

This clone was recorded once. The chain links TRBV7-9 to TRBJ2-2; 8 nucleotides align to TRBD1. With V trimmed by 5 bases and J by 2 bases, 13 bases remained unmatched. The CDR3 is 18 residues long. CDR1 and CDR2 (germline): SEHNR, FQNEAQ (reference sequence). The CDR3 loop is CASSPRGLSVVNTGELFF. The CDR3 nucleotides are TGTGCCAGCAGCCCCAGGGGGCTCAGTGTAGTAAACACCGGGGAGCTGTTTTTT.

The V and J genes are TRBV2 and TRBJ1-5; perhaps TRBD1 as D (6 bases). The germline V gene encodes CDR1 SNHLY and CDR2 FYNNEI. The CDR3 sequence is 15 residues long. The V end was cut by 4 bases, the J end by 3 bases, with 13 bases between. CDR3: CASSAGAGVNQPQHF. The CDR3 DNA reads TGTGCCAGCAGTGCCGGAGCAGGGGTCAATCAGCCCCAGCATTTT.

This clone was observed a single time. The chain links TRBV5-1 to TRBJ1-2, with 9 bases fitting TRBD1. V gave up 0 bases and J gave up 6 bases; unmatched junction bases: 0. This CDR3 region has 13 residues. The V gene's germline CDR1 is SGHRS and CDR2 YFSETQ. DNA for the CDR3: TGCGCCAGCAGCTTGGGGGACAGGGATGGCTACACCTTC. As protein: CASSLGDRDGYTF. Combining the CDR3 with reference TRBV5-1 and TRBJ1-2 gives the whole variable domain KAGVTQTPRYLIKTRGQQVTLSCSPISGHRSVSWYQQTPGQGLQFLFEYFSETQRNKGNFPGRFSGRQFSNSRSEMNVSTLELGDSALYLCASSLGDRDGYTFGSGTRLTVV.

V and J are TRBV19 and TRBJ2-6, with D perhaps TRBD1 (5 bases). The CDR3 is 19 amino acids. The germline V gene encodes CDR1 LNHDA and CDR2 SQIVND (reference sequence). V lost 2 bases and J 0 bases, leaving 17 bases between the germline ends. CDR3 DNA sequence: TGTGCCAGTAGTATATCTGACAGCCAGCTATTCTCTGGGGCCAACGTCCTGACTTTC. It translates to CASSISDSQLFSGANVLTF.

V gene TRBV2 combines with J gene TRBJ1-1; D possibly corresponds to TRBD1 (6 bases). The CDR3 runs 14 residues. V was shortened by 2 bases and J by 5 bases, with 12 bases between the two germline ends. The germline CDR1 and CDR2 sequences are SNHLY and FYNNEI. CDR3 amino acids: CASSEFEQGTEAFF. DNA for the CDR3: TGTGCCAGCAGTGAATTCGAACAGGGAACTGAAGCTTTCTTT.

This chain joins TRBV25-1 and TRBJ2-7; maybe TRBD1 (6 bases). Trimming shortened V by 6 bases and J by 3 bases, and 15 bases separated the two germline ends. Germline V gene data show CDR1 as MGHDK and CDR2 as SYGVNS. The CDR3 is 14 residues long. The CDR3 region has the DNA TGTGCCAGCAGATCCCCTGGGACATACTACGAGCAGTACTTC. Protein: CASRSPGTYYEQYF.

V usage is TRBV6-5 and J usage is TRBJ2-5, with 7 bases aligning to TRBD1. The J call may be faulty, since TRBJ2-7 better matches the DNA end. This CDR3 spans 14 amino acids. The germline CDR1 and CDR2 sequences are MNHEY and SVGAGI. The CDR3: CASSLRDRTYEQYF. DNA for the CDR3: TGTGCCAGCAGCCTCCGGGACAGAACCTACGAGCAGTACTTC.

The gene calls are TRBV7-2 and TRBJ2-7; D is unresolved. V was pared by 1 base and J by 3 bases, with 10 bases between. The germline CDR1 and CDR2 sequences are SGHTA and FQGNSA. The length of the CDR3 is 14 residues. In DNA form, the CDR3 reads TGTGCCAGCAGCTTAGGAGTCAGACACTACGAGCAGTACTTC. The encoded protein is CASSLGVRHYEQYF.

This clone occurred a few times. V gene TRBV6-4 combines with J gene TRBJ1-1, with D perhaps matching TRBD1 (6 bases). There are 14 residues in the CDR3. Deletions cut 8 bases from V and 3 bases from J, with 16 bases between. CDR1 is MRHNA, CDR2 SNTAGT, per germline. In DNA form, the CDR3 reads TGTGCCAGCGGGGGGGGCAGGGTACACACTGAAGCTTTCTTT. This encodes CASGGGRVHTEAFF.

This clone has more than one count but fewer than ten. Sequence at one end of the junction differs from germline and may be a read error. This chain links TRBV7-9 with TRBJ1-2, with 11 nucleotides matching TRBD1. The germline CDR1 and CDR2 sequences are SEHNR and FQNEAQ (reference sequence). This CDR3 region has 15 residues. The DNA of the CDR3 is TGTTCCAGCAGCCACAGGACAGGGGGCGGCGATGGCTACACCTTC. Its protein is CSSSHRTGGGDGYTF.

This clone was seen just once. The J gene is TRBJ2-3, the V gene TRBV11-3; 7 nucleotides match TRBD2. This CDR3 comprises 14 residues. Germline values: CDR1 SGHNT, CDR2 YENEEA. V was pared by 4 bases and J by 2 bases, with 3 bases of the junction left unmatched. In nucleotides, the CDR3 is TGTGCCAGCAGCTGGGGAGGGATCACAGATACGCAGTATTTT. It yields the protein CASSWGGITDTQYF.

The rearrangement uses TRBV5-1 and TRBJ2-1, with a possible D match to TRBD1 (6 bases). Looked up from germline, CDR1 is SGHRS and CDR2 is YFSETQ. V shed 1 base and J shed 15 bases, with 17 bases lying between them. This CDR3 comprises 13 residues. CDR3 coding DNA: TGCGCCAGCAGCTTGCCGGACAGCTTACAGTGGTTCTTC. This translates into CASSLPDSLQWFF. The full variable domain, its missing parts supplied by reference TRBV5-1 and TRBJ2-1, is KAGVTQTPRYLIKTRGQQVTLSCSPISGHRSVSWYQQTPGQGLQFLFEYFSETQRNKGNFPGRFSGRQFSNSRSEMNVSTLELGDSALYLCASSLPDSLQWFFGPGTRLTVL.

The chain couples TRBV19 to TRBJ1-5, with 7 bases lining up with TRBD1. CDR1 and CDR2 from the germline V gene are LNHDA and SQIVND (reference sequence). CDR3 size: 15 residues. V dropped 6 bases and J dropped 6; count of bases not matched to a gene: 11. CDR3 nucleotides: TGTGCCAGTAGATCAAACAGGGGAGGAAGTCAGCCCCAGCATTTT. It encodes CASRSNRGGSQPQHF.

The chain uses TRBV19 and TRBJ2-6; no clear D gene. CDR1 LNHDA and CDR2 SQIVND come from the germline V gene (reference sequence). V lost 9 bases and J 0 bases, leaving 9 bases between the germline ends. The CDR3 contains 14 residues. The CDR3 is CASQTDSGANVLTF. The DNA for the CDR3 is TGTGCCAGCCAGACTGACTCTGGGGCCAACGTCCTGACTTTC.

The chain uses TRBV9 and TRBJ2-3, with 10 bases identical to TRBD2. Per germline, CDR1 SGDLS and CDR2 YYNGEE. CDR3 length: 20 residues. V trimming: 4 bases; J trimming: 5 bases; junction bases outside the gene matches: 22. CDR3: CASSKHLLGASGGRLDTQYF. The CDR3, as DNA: TGTGCCAGCAGCAAACACCTTTTGGGGGCTAGCGGGGGACGTTTAGATACGCAGTATTTT.

This clone has more than one count but fewer than ten. V and J are TRBV25-1 and TRBJ2-7, with TRBD1 matching over 9 bases. The CDR3 has 15 residues. The V gene end was trimmed by 4 bases and the J gene end by 2 bases; junction bases not matched to a gene: 6. From germline, CDR1 is MGHDK and CDR2 SYGVNS. The CDR3 DNA reads TGTGCCAGCAGTGGAGGACAGGGGACCGCCTACGAGCAGTACTTC. Translated: CASSGGQGTAYEQYF.

To note about this clone: A read error may produce the germline difference seen at one junction end. V and J are TRBV6-1 and TRBJ1-1, with D uncertain. The germline gives CDR1 MNHNS, CDR2 SASEGT. The CDR3 is 13 amino acids. CDR3 loop: CASRDNAEIPAFF. The CDR3 bases are TGTGCCAGCCGTGATAACGCCGAGATACCCGCTTTCTTT.

This chain joins TRBV7-6 and TRBJ2-1; 10 bases line up with TRBD1. The CDR3 runs to 16 residues. After removal of 0 bases from V and 9 bases from J, the junction contained 8 bases not matched to a gene. Germline assignment: CDR1 SGHVS and CDR2 FNYEAQ. This CDR3 is CASSLATGGVSGEQFF. In nucleotides, the CDR3 is TGTGCCAGCAGCTTAGCGACAGGGGGCGTAAGCGGTGAGCAGTTCTTC.

This chain connects TRBV15 to TRBJ1-1, with 7 positions matching TRBD1. Germline V lookup: CDR1 LNHNV, CDR2 YYDKDF (reference sequence). The CDR3 sequence is 18 residues long. J was trimmed by 0 bases and V by 1 base; bases with no gene match: 11. The DNA for the CDR3 is TGTGCCACCAGCAGAGCGAGGGGGACAGAGTTTATGAACACTGAAGCTTTCTTT. The encoded protein is CATSRARGTEFMNTEAFF.

This rearrangement joins TRBV6-6 to TRBJ2-2, with 16 bases that match TRBD2. CDR1 and CDR2 (germline): MNHNY, SVGAGI (reference sequence). The CDR3 length is 16 residues. V was pared by 4 bases and J by 9 bases, with 5 bases of the junction left unmatched. CDR3 amino acids: CASSSGTSGRDRELFF. In DNA form, the CDR3 reads TGTGCCAGCAGTTCGGGGACTAGCGGGAGGGATCGGGAGCTGTTTTTT.

The V and J genes are TRBV2 and TRBJ1-2; D is ambiguous. The germline CDR1 and CDR2 sequences are SNHLY and FYNNEI. V lost 7 bases and J lost 4, with 16 bases in between. This CDR3 region has 14 residues. The CDR3 region is CASNPAEVAYGYTF. Written as DNA, the CDR3 is TGTGCCAGCAATCCAGCGGAAGTGGCCTATGGCTACACCTTC.

This clone was counted only a few times. The genes are TRBV14 and TRBJ2-7; no definite D call. The V gene's germline CDR1 is SGHDN and CDR2 FVKESK. Trimming left V 0 bases short and J 4 bases short, with 10 bases between. The CDR3 covers 14 residues. CDR3 nucleotide sequence: TGTGCCAGCAGCCAAGATCTGCAGGCGTACGAGCAGTACTTC. This encodes CASSQDLQAYEQYF.

The table lists this clone with a few counts. The V and J genes are TRBV19 and TRBJ2-7; D not resolved. V shed 2 bases and J shed 3 bases, with 11 bases lying between them. Looked up from germline, CDR1 is LNHDA and CDR2 is SQIVND (reference sequence). This CDR3 is 14 amino acids long. The CDR3 DNA sequence: TGTGCCAGTAGTATACGAAATCAACTCTACGAGCAGTACTTC. It yields the protein CASSIRNQLYEQYF.

The rearrangement joins TRBV2 to TRBJ2-3; TRBD2 matches 9 bases. This CDR3 spans 14 amino acids. Germline loops: CDR1 SNHLY, CDR2 FYNNEI. V lost 6 bases and J lost 5; bases outside the gene matches: 6. The CDR3 nucleotides read TGTGCCAGCAGCCGACTAGCGGAAATAGATACGCAGTATTTT. Translated, it gives CASSRLAEIDTQYF.

The gene calls are TRBV6-1 and TRBJ2-1; D gene uncertain. CDR1 is MNHNS and CDR2 is SASEGT in the germline V gene. V shed 4 bases and J shed 2 bases, with 12 bases lying between them. The CDR3 length is 15 residues. CDR3 region: CASSGRLTTYNEQFF. The CDR3 DNA reads as TGTGCCAGCAGTGGTCGACTCACTACCTACAATGAGCAGTTCTTC.

This rearrangement joins TRBV5-1 to TRBJ2-5; 10 bases align to TRBD2. V was pared by 3 bases and J by 0 bases, with 2 bases of the junction left unmatched. This CDR3 has 15 amino acids. CDR1 is SGHRS, CDR2 YFSETQ, per germline. CDR3 sequence reads: CASSWGTSDQETQYF. DNA for the CDR3: TGCGCCAGCAGCTGGGGGACTAGCGACCAAGAGACCCAGTACTTC. Supplemented by reference TRBV5-1 and TRBJ2-5, the full variable domain reads KAGVTQTPRYLIKTRGQQVTLSCSPISGHRSVSWYQQTPGQGLQFLFEYFSETQRNKGNFPGRFSGRQFSNSRSEMNVSTLELGDSALYLCASSWGTSDQETQYFGPGTRLLVL.